This TCR beta chain derives from a study of T cell repertoires in cytomegalovirus infection. Study findings and constraints: Ex vivo, HLA-C-restricted CMV-specific TCR beta clonotypes prevailed over the rest of the response.

The table lists this clonotype with a count of one. Its antigen is still unknown. There are 13 residues in the CDR3. CDR1 is DFQATT, CDR2 SNEGSKA, per germline (reference sequence). The trim removed 3 bases at V and 3 bases at J, leaving 5 bases unmatched. TCRdb called the reads again in MiXCR, with one record for every CDR3 protein. Altogether hundreds of thousands of distinct CDR3 sequences are present, about 42% being singletons, with the ten largest covering roughly two fifths. This clonotype was sampled from a human donor in good health (CMV status not recorded). Some clones in this sample may be carry-over from other donors' samples. The sample in question was cultured PBMCs, obtained from culture after CMV antigen stimulation. This chain joins TRBV20-1 and TRBJ2-7, with 7 bases lining up with TRBD1. CDR3 protein: CSARGQPFYEQYF. The CDR3 DNA sequence: TGCAGTGCTAGGGGACAGCCGTTCTACGAGCAGTACTTC.